The rows below give T cell receptor beta chains drawn from one sample of a study of naive and memory T cell subsets. In TCRdb, the UMI-ligation and nested PCR reads were re-called with MiXCR into one record per CDR3 protein. The sample yields about 99,000 distinct CDR3 sequences, more than 14% seen once. Sequencing was done on a sample of naive CD8+ T cells from blood. These receptors all stem from a human donor in good health. The CDR3 runs from the conserved cysteine through the conserved F or W. The D gene is left open where the match is weak. The listing skips clone size in some rows; elsewhere it reads once, few, many or a size class.

abundance	j_gene	len	d_gene	v_gene	CDR3aa	CDR3nt
few	TRBJ1-1	17	NA	TRBV4-3	CASSQDLPLARRPEAFF	TGCGCCAGCAGCCAAGATTTGCCATTAGCCCGGCGACCTGAAGCTTTCTTT
NA	TRBJ2-3	13	NA	TRBV13	CASSYRGTDTQYF	TGTGCCAGCAGCTACAGGGGCACAGATACGCAGTATTTT
NA	TRBJ2-1	15	TRBD1	TRBV5-1	CASSWGQGTLNEQFF	TGCGCCAGCAGCTGGGGACAGGGGACCCTCAATGAGCAGTTCTTC
NA	TRBJ2-1	17	TRBD2	TRBV27	CASSLTVRLAGSNEQFF	TGTGCCAGCAGTTTAACAGTCCGACTAGCGGGTAGCAATGAGCAGTTCTTC
few	TRBJ2-1	15	TRBD2	TRBV7-9	CASSTREGGYNEQFF	TGTGCCAGCAGCACGCGGGAGGGAGGTTACAATGAGCAGTTCTTC
many	TRBJ1-3	11	NA	TRBV25-1	CAAEEGNTIYF	TGTGCCGCGGAGGAGGGAAACACCATATATTTT
few	TRBJ2-3	20	TRBD2	TRBV2	CASSGDPSSGYAGGTDTQYF	TGTGCCAGCAGTGGGGACCCGTCTAGCGGTTACGCCGGGGGCACAGATACGCAGTATTTT
many	TRBJ2-5	15	NA	TRBV12-3/TRBV12-4	CASSPGDSSKETQYF	TGTGCCAGCAGTCCGGGGGACAGCTCTAAAGAGACCCAGTACTTC
few	TRBJ2-1	13	NA	TRBV2	CASSTAVWGEQFF	TGTGCCAGCAGCACCGCCGTATGGGGTGAGCAGTTCTTC
NA	TRBJ1-5	15	TRBD1	TRBV6-2/TRBV6-3	CASSPGTGPNQPQHF	TGTGCCAGCAGTCCCGGGACAGGGCCGAATCAGCCCCAGCATTTT
many	TRBJ2-3	11	NA	TRBV5-1	CASSFGGTQYF	TGCGCCAGCAGCTTTGGCGGCACGCAGTATTTT
many	TRBJ2-1	15	NA	TRBV7-9	CASIQVPSLGNEQFF	TGTGCCAGCATCCAAGTTCCTTCCCTAGGAAATGAGCAGTTCTTC
NA	TRBJ2-7	15	NA	TRBV28	CASSSDYSPSYEQYF	TGTGCCAGCAGTTCCGACTATTCGCCATCCTACGAGCAGTACTTC
few	TRBJ2-1	15	NA	TRBV10-3	CAISEPSVGNNEQFF	TGTGCCATCAGTGAACCTTCCGTAGGGAACAATGAGCAGTTCTTC
few	TRBJ2-1	12	NA	TRBV12-3/TRBV12-4	CASSSHPHEQFF	TGTGCCAGCAGTTCCCACCCCCATGAGCAGTTCTTC
many	TRBJ2-7	16	TRBD1	TRBV4-3	CASSQDRQGARYEQYF	TGCGCCAGCAGCCAAGATCGGCAGGGGGCGAGATACGAGCAGTACTTC
few	TRBJ2-2	14	TRBD2	TRBV19	CASTGLAITGELFF	TGTGCCAGTACAGGACTAGCGATAACCGGGGAGCTGTTTTTT
NA	TRBJ2-2	12	NA	TRBV5-6	CASSLEGGELFF	TGTGCCAGCAGCTTGGAAGGCGGGGAGCTGTTTTTT
NA	TRBJ1-3	12	NA	TRBV29-1	CSVVDGGNTIYF	TGCAGCGTTGTGGATGGTGGAAACACCATATATTTT
few	TRBJ2-3	17	TRBD2	TRBV6-2/TRBV6-3	CASSSHPSGGATDTQYF	TGTGCCAGCAGTTCCCACCCAAGCGGGGGGGCCACAGATACGCAGTATTTT
few	TRBJ1-5	14	NA	TRBV10-3	CAIKKGGDDQPQHF	TGTGCCATCAAGAAGGGGGGGGATGATCAGCCCCAGCATTTT
NA	TRBJ2-7	15	NA	TRBV6-6	CASSYGGMGFDEQYF	TGTGCCAGCAGTTACGGGGGGATGGGATTTGACGAGCAGTACTTC
NA	TRBJ2-7	10	NA	TRBV19	CASTRNEQYF	TGTGCCAGTACCCGAAACGAGCAGTACTTC
NA	TRBJ2-3	13	NA	TRBV2	CASSTGFEDTQYF	TGTGCCAGCAGCACGGGGTTCGAAGATACGCAGTATTTT
NA	TRBJ2-1	14	TRBD1	TRBV19	CASSMQGARNEQFF	TGTGCCAGTAGTATGCAGGGGGCGCGTAATGAGCAGTTCTTC
NA	TRBJ2-7	13	NA	TRBV11-2	CASSLELSYEQYF	TGTGCCAGCAGCTTGGAGCTTTCCTACGAGCAGTACTTC
NA	TRBJ1-4	13	NA	TRBV3-1	CASSQYGNEKLFF	TGTGCCAGCAGCCAATACGGTAATGAAAAACTGTTTTTT
many	TRBJ1-1	13	NA	TRBV5-1	CASSLLGETEAFF	TGCGCCAGCAGCTTGTTGGGGGAAACTGAAGCTTTCTTT
NA	TRBJ2-3	15	TRBD2	TRBV11-1	CASSLSGTSTDTQYF	TGTGCCAGCAGCCTTAGCGGGACAAGCACAGATACGCAGTATTTT
NA	TRBJ2-7	16	TRBD2	TRBV3-1	CASSQEWAGGTPEQYF	TGTGCCAGCAGCCAAGAATGGGCGGGGGGCACCCCCGAGCAGTACTTC
NA	TRBJ2-4	18	NA	TRBV11-2	CASSLGLAEGVAKNIQYF	TGTGCCAGCAGCTTAGGATTGGCGGAAGGGGTAGCCAAAAACATTCAGTACTTC
NA	TRBJ1-1	13	NA	TRBV27	CASSPAGNTEALF	TGTGCCAGCAGTCCAGCGGGGAACACTGAAGCTCTCTTT
many	TRBJ2-5	14	NA	TRBV3-1	CASSPLGTEETQYF	TGTGCCAGCAGCCCCCTCGGGACCGAAGAGACCCAGTACTTC
many	TRBJ1-1	11	NA	TRBV2	CASVTGRYAFF	TGTGCCAGTGTAACAGGGAGGTACGCTTTCTTT
NA	TRBJ2-2	15	TRBD1	TRBV24-1	CATRGTGQNTGELFF	TGTGCCACCAGAGGGACAGGGCAAAACACCGGGGAGCTGTTTTTT
few	TRBJ2-2	12	NA	TRBV12-3/TRBV12-4	CASSPLVGELFF	TGTGCCAGCAGCCCGTTGGTCGGGGAGCTGTTTTTT
NA	TRBJ2-1	16	NA	TRBV7-8	CASSSGLLGSYNEQFF	TGTGCCAGCAGCTCGGGCCTCCTTGGATCCTACAATGAGCAGTTCTTC
few	TRBJ2-7	12	NA	TRBV20-1	CSARGTAYEQYF	TGCAGTGCTAGAGGGACAGCCTACGAGCAGTACTTC
NA	TRBJ1-1	13	NA	TRBV7-9	CASSLAGVAEAFF	TGTGCCAGCAGCTTAGCTGGGGTGGCGGAAGCTTTCTTT
NA	TRBJ2-1	16	NA	TRBV13	CASSLPPGPPANEQFF	TGTGCCAGCAGCTTACCCCCGGGCCCCCCTGCCAATGAGCAGTTCTTC
few	TRBJ2-1	11	TRBD2	TRBV5-1	CASSSGREQFF	TGCGCCAGCTCCTCCGGGAGGGAGCAGTTCTTC
few	TRBJ2-5	12	NA	TRBV12-3/TRBV12-4	CASSFGRETQYF	TGTGCCAGCAGTTTTGGCCGTGAGACCCAGTACTTC
NA	TRBJ2-6	13	NA	TRBV30	CAWKSPGANVLTF	TGTGCCTGGAAGAGCCCTGGGGCCAACGTCCTGACTTTC
many	TRBJ2-7	14	TRBD2	TRBV20-1	CSARTTSVAYEQYF	TGCAGTGCTAGAACCACTAGCGTCGCCTACGAGCAGTACTTC
few	TRBJ2-7	10	NA	TRBV10-3	CAIGEDEQYF	TGTGCCATCGGCGAGGACGAGCAGTACTTC
many	TRBJ1-1	14	NA	TRBV2	CASVDGRGFTEAFF	TGTGCCAGCGTCGATGGGAGGGGATTCACTGAAGCTTTCTTT
few	TRBJ2-1	11	TRBD1	TRBV9	CASSWDREQFF	TGTGCCAGCAGCTGGGACAGGGAGCAGTTCTTC
few	TRBJ2-2	12	NA	TRBV15	CATSTDTGELFF	TGTGCCACCAGCACTGACACCGGGGAGCTGTTTTTT
few	TRBJ1-5	14	NA	TRBV12-3/TRBV12-4	CASSLGGGDQPQHF	TGTGCCAGCAGTTTGGGTGGTGGGGATCAGCCCCAGCATTTT
NA	TRBJ2-2	15	NA	TRBV12-1	CASASRKQETGELFF	TGTGCCAGCGCCTCACGAAAACAGGAAACCGGGGAGCTGTTTTTT
many	TRBJ2-1	14	NA	TRBV19	CATSPGSYDNEQFF	TGTGCCACCTCTCCCGGGAGCTACGACAATGAGCAGTTCTTC
few	TRBJ2-6	10	NA	TRBV30	CAWSPPGPTF	TGTGCCTGGAGTCCACCGGGGCCGACTTTC